The subject of this entry is one TCR beta chain. This entry is derived from a study of blood T cell repertoires in COVID-19. Overall study: T cells, B-cell-depleted T cells, or PBMCs provided the cDNA or gDNA that served as material.

Here immunoSEQ multiplex PCR was the method, and the copy in TCRdb shows in-frame clones only, minus some. The data show under 250,000 clones, with approximately 88% seen just once and over 2.5% held by the top ten. This CDR3 has 16 residues. After removal of 4 bases from V and 2 bases from J, the junction contained 8 bases not matched to a gene. Germline assignment: CDR1 SNHLY and CDR2 FYNNEI. The sequenced sample was PBMCs or T cells enriched from blood (not recorded which). The receptor's source is a woman aged 40 to 49 who had been exposed to COVID-19. The chain recombines TRBV2 with TRBJ1-5, with 7 bases lining up with TRBD1. The DNA for the CDR3 is TGTGCCAGCAGTGTAGGGGACAGCTTACGCAATCAGCCCCAGCATTTT. It specifies CASSVGDSLRNQPQHF.